The rows below give T cell receptor beta chains drawn from one sample of a study of OX40 agonist ivuxolimab in advanced cancers. The table came from immunoSEQ multiplex PCR; TCRdb's copy has only in-frame clones and leaves some out. The table lists about 68,000 clones, roughly 88% of them singletons. Sequencing was performed on CD4+ or CD8+ T cells sorted from blood, taken in a trial of the OX40 agonist ivuxolimab. These receptors were obtained from an adult with an advanced solid tumor such as melanoma, head and neck, liver or kidney cancer. The CDR3 runs from the conserved cysteine through the conserved F or W. The order of the fields is CDR3 protein, V gene, J gene.

CDR3 protein: CASSKEGNPEAGNTIYF; V gene: TRBV21-1; J gene: TRBJ1-3
CDR3 protein: CASSLSGTVNTEAFF; V gene: TRBV7-6; J gene: TRBJ1-1
CDR3 protein: CASSLVSLRYHTDTQYF; V gene: TRBV5-6; J gene: TRBJ2-3
CDR3 protein: CASSQDVFGLRDYGYTF; V gene: TRBV4-3; J gene: TRBJ1-2
CDR3 protein: CASSFPASGSETQYF; V gene: TRBV5-4; J gene: TRBJ2-5
CDR3 protein: CASSSSGRDTGELFF; V gene: TRBV7-3; J gene: TRBJ2-2
CDR3 protein: CASSLYREQFF; V gene: TRBV11-2; J gene: TRBJ2-1
CDR3 protein: CASSFIALAGGLTGELFF; V gene: TRBV5-1; J gene: TRBJ2-2
CDR3 protein: CASSQINLIMAAGEQYF; V gene: TRBV4-1; J gene: TRBJ2-7
CDR3 protein: CASSFSSGGGYEQYF; V gene: TRBV11-2; J gene: TRBJ2-7
CDR3 protein: CASSPLSGGTPYGYTF; V gene: TRBV5-4; J gene: TRBJ1-2
CDR3 protein: CASSEWTPGEQYF; V gene: TRBV6-1; J gene: TRBJ2-7
CDR3 protein: CASGRLVTYGGQHEQYF; V gene: TRBV27; J gene: TRBJ2-7
CDR3 protein: CASSPQNSGNTIYF; V gene: TRBV18; J gene: TRBJ1-3
CDR3 protein: CASSRPGQLYGYTF; V gene: TRBV19; J gene: TRBJ1-2
CDR3 protein: CASSVAPRNTEAFF; V gene: TRBV9; J gene: TRBJ1-1
CDR3 protein: CAWSVRGTGELFF; V gene: TRBV30; J gene: TRBJ2-2
CDR3 protein: CASSLGRLNTGELFF; V gene: TRBV5-1; J gene: TRBJ2-2
CDR3 protein: CASSDWRPQNYGYTF; V gene: TRBV6-1; J gene: TRBJ1-2
CDR3 protein: CASSLGGGEQFF; V gene: TRBV28; J gene: TRBJ2-1
CDR3 protein: CASSPGTGYTF; V gene: TRBV7-6; J gene: TRBJ1-2
CDR3 protein: CASSLMGRSENTGELFF; V gene: TRBV7-3; J gene: TRBJ2-2
CDR3 protein: CASSSEGFGQFF; V gene: TRBV7-9; J gene: TRBJ2-1
CDR3 protein: CASSFPPRGLSEQYF; V gene: TRBV28; J gene: TRBJ2-7
CDR3 protein: CASSQGLAGAGEQYF; V gene: TRBV6-6; J gene: TRBJ2-7
CDR3 protein: CASSPTSVYEQYF; V gene: TRBV18; J gene: TRBJ2-7
CDR3 protein: CASSLDWAPGYGYTF; V gene: TRBV11-2; J gene: TRBJ1-2
CDR3 protein: CASSQSAGEPQHF; V gene: TRBV18; J gene: TRBJ1-5
CDR3 protein: CASSRYGYTF; V gene: TRBV19; J gene: TRBJ1-2
CDR3 protein: CASSLELAENEQFF; V gene: TRBV9; J gene: TRBJ2-1
CDR3 protein: CASSVEGSSYNEQFF; V gene: TRBV2; J gene: TRBJ2-1
CDR3 protein: CASSIGQAGSYEQYF; V gene: TRBV19; J gene: -
CDR3 protein: CASSQEGHPGDTQYF; V gene: TRBV4-2; J gene: TRBJ2-3
CDR3 protein: CASSPPGAGGAQDTQYF; V gene: TRBV18; J gene: TRBJ2-3
CDR3 protein: CASSLRQGLNEKLFF; V gene: TRBV4-1; J gene: TRBJ1-4
CDR3 protein: CASSLAGTYEKLFF; V gene: TRBV28; J gene: TRBJ1-4
CDR3 protein: CASSPRSPRSNQPQHF; V gene: TRBV19; J gene: TRBJ1-5
CDR3 protein: CASSIDRTGPYEQYF; V gene: TRBV19; J gene: TRBJ2-7
CDR3 protein: CASTPEGRVNQPQHF; V gene: TRBV19; J gene: TRBJ1-5
CDR3 protein: CASSPTSGSVGEQFF; V gene: TRBV11-3; J gene: TRBJ2-1
CDR3 protein: CAWNRGEGNTQYF; V gene: TRBV30; J gene: TRBJ2-3
CDR3 protein: CASSFVLAGVQYNEQFF; V gene: TRBV7-3; J gene: TRBJ2-1
CDR3 protein: CASSLTQGSYEQYF; V gene: TRBV6-6; J gene: TRBJ2-7
CDR3 protein: CASSFSHRETQYF; V gene: TRBV7-3; J gene: TRBJ2-5
CDR3 protein: CASSAGQGSPGELFF; V gene: TRBV6-1; J gene: TRBJ2-2
CDR3 protein: CASNPQAGSSTEAFF; V gene: TRBV5-1; J gene: TRBJ1-1
CDR3 protein: CASTVGQGNEKLFF; V gene: TRBV9; J gene: TRBJ1-4
CDR3 protein: CASSDLNRRSGMNTEAFF; V gene: TRBV4-2; J gene: TRBJ1-1
CDR3 protein: CASSASTSAREKLFF; V gene: TRBV9; J gene: TRBJ1-4
CDR3 protein: CASKSGLAGDTQYF; V gene: TRBV19; J gene: TRBJ2-3
CDR3 protein: CASSRLGTGPPETQYF; V gene: TRBV5-4; J gene: TRBJ2-5
CDR3 protein: CASSPQGLGNQPQHF; V gene: TRBV2; J gene: TRBJ1-5
CDR3 protein: CASSLEDWESNEKLFF; V gene: TRBV5-1; J gene: TRBJ1-4
CDR3 protein: CASSATSGSSYNEQFF; V gene: TRBV2; J gene: TRBJ2-1